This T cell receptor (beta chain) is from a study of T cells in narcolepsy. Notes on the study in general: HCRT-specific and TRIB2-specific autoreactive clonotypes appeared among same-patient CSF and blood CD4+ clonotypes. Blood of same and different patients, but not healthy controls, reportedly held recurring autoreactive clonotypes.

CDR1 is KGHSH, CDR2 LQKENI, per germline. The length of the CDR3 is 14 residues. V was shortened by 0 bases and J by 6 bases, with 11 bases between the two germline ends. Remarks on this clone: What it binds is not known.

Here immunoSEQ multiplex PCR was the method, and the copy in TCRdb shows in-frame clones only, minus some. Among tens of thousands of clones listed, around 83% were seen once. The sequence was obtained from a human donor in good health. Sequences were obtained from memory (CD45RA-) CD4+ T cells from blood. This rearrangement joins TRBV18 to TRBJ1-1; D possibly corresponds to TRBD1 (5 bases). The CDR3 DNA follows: TGTGCCAGCTCACCACCTTCGGCAGGGTCTGAAGCTTTCTTT. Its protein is CASSPPSAGSEAFF.